A selection of T cell receptor beta chains follows, all from one sample in a study of CD8 T cells in ankylosing spondylitis. One entry per CDR3 protein results from TCRdb running MiXCR on the 5' RACE reads. The sample consists of about 500,000 distinct CDR3 sequences, more than 9.5% of them appearing once. Sequencing was carried out using blood, either unsorted or a sorted T cell fraction (not recorded which). The receptor set was obtained from a male donor with ankylosing spondylitis. Both conserved end residues are part of each CDR3. Fields, in order: J gene, CDR3 length, D gene, clone size, V gene, CDR3 protein, CDR3 DNA. D genes are given only for firm matches. Clone size is not always given. Where it is, it says once, few, many or a class for expanded clones.

j_call: TRBJ2-1; cdr3_length: 12; d_call: NA; clone_size: NA; v_call: TRBV15; cdr3_aa: CATSTLYNEQFF; cdr3_nt: TGTGCCACCAGCACCCTCTACAATGAGCAGTTCTTC
j_call: TRBJ2-4; cdr3_length: 17; d_call: NA; clone_size: NA; v_call: TRBV7-2; cdr3_aa: CASSYTAGSGAKNIQYF; cdr3_nt: TGTGCCAGCAGCTATACCGCCGGGTCGGGAGCCAAAAACATTCAGTACTTC
j_call: TRBJ1-1; cdr3_length: 15; d_call: NA; clone_size: few; v_call: TRBV4-1; cdr3_aa: CASSQPQALDTEAFF; cdr3_nt: TGCGCCAGCAGCCAACCACAGGCGTTGGACACTGAAGCTTTCTTT
j_call: TRBJ2-5; cdr3_length: 16; d_call: TRBD2; clone_size: NA; v_call: TRBV11-3; cdr3_aa: CASSSALERGGETQYF; cdr3_nt: TGTGCCAGCAGCTCCGCCTTGGAGCGGGGCGGGGAGACCCAGTACTTC
j_call: TRBJ2-1; cdr3_length: 19; d_call: TRBD1; clone_size: NA; v_call: TRBV12-3/TRBV12-4; cdr3_aa: CASSSGQGARLAAGDEQFF; cdr3_nt: TGTGCCAGCAGCTCGGGACAGGGGGCGCGTCTAGCGGCCGGCGATGAGCAGTTCTTC
j_call: TRBJ2-3; cdr3_length: 15; d_call: TRBD2; clone_size: NA; v_call: TRBV7-9; cdr3_aa: CASSATSGEADTQYF; cdr3_nt: TGTGCCAGCAGCGCGACTAGCGGGGAGGCAGATACGCAGTATTTT
j_call: TRBJ2-5; cdr3_length: 16; d_call: TRBD2; clone_size: NA; v_call: TRBV18; cdr3_aa: CASSPRLGEGQETQYF; cdr3_nt: TGTGCCAGCTCACCCCGTCTGGGGGAGGGCCAAGAGACCCAGTACTTC
j_call: TRBJ2-3; cdr3_length: 16; d_call: TRBD2; clone_size: NA; v_call: TRBV6-1; cdr3_aa: CASRRLAGGSTDTQYF; cdr3_nt: TGTGCCAGCAGACGACTAGCGGGAGGGAGCACAGATACGCAGTATTTT
j_call: TRBJ2-3; cdr3_length: 15; d_call: NA; clone_size: NA; v_call: TRBV15; cdr3_aa: CATSRETAGTDTQYF; cdr3_nt: TGTGCCACCAGCAGAGAGACAGCGGGTACAGATACGCAGTATTTT
j_call: TRBJ1-1; cdr3_length: 14; d_call: NA; clone_size: NA; v_call: TRBV6-5; cdr3_aa: CASSYLREMGGAFF; cdr3_nt: TGTGCCAGCAGTTACTTGCGGGAAATGGGGGGAGCTTTCTTT
j_call: TRBJ2-2; cdr3_length: 21; d_call: TRBD2; clone_size: NA; v_call: TRBV13; cdr3_aa: CASSPDPGGYGLAANTGELFF; cdr3_nt: TGTGCCAGCAGCCCAGACCCAGGGGGCTACGGACTAGCGGCGAACACCGGGGAGCTGTTTTTT
j_call: TRBJ1-1; cdr3_length: 11; d_call: NA; clone_size: NA; v_call: TRBV3-1; cdr3_aa: CASSQGSEAFF; cdr3_nt: TGTGCCAGCAGCCAAGGGTCTGAAGCTTTCTTT
j_call: TRBJ2-5; cdr3_length: 17; d_call: TRBD1; clone_size: few; v_call: TRBV20-1; cdr3_aa: CSAREKLRDRGSETQYF; cdr3_nt: TGCAGTGCTAGAGAGAAACTACGAGACAGGGGGTCGGAGACCCAGTACTTC
j_call: TRBJ2-1; cdr3_length: 16; d_call: TRBD2; clone_size: many; v_call: TRBV4-2; cdr3_aa: CASSQTTSGSSNEQFF; cdr3_nt: TGTGCCAGCAGCCAGACGACTAGCGGGAGCTCCAATGAGCAGTTCTTC
j_call: TRBJ1-5; cdr3_length: 18; d_call: NA; clone_size: NA; v_call: TRBV11-1; cdr3_aa: CASSLDPIWAGNNQPQHF; cdr3_nt: TGTGCCAGCAGCTTAGACCCTATTTGGGCAGGGAACAATCAGCCCCAGCATTTT
j_call: TRBJ2-7; cdr3_length: 15; d_call: TRBD1; clone_size: many; v_call: TRBV7-2; cdr3_aa: CASSARQGWTYEQYF; cdr3_nt: TGTGCCAGCAGCGCCCGACAGGGTTGGACCTACGAGCAGTACTTC
j_call: TRBJ1-5; cdr3_length: 16; d_call: NA; clone_size: NA; v_call: TRBV7-9; cdr3_aa: CASSLEGTLSNQPQHF; cdr3_nt: TGTGCCAGCAGCTTAGAAGGGACATTAAGCAATCAGCCCCAGCATTTT
j_call: TRBJ1-4; cdr3_length: 17; d_call: TRBD1; clone_size: NA; v_call: TRBV4-1; cdr3_aa: CASSQDRDTGGHEKLFF; cdr3_nt: TGCGCCAGCAGCCAAGATCGGGACACAGGGGGCCACGAAAAACTGTTTTTT
j_call: TRBJ1-5; cdr3_length: 15; d_call: NA; clone_size: few; v_call: TRBV10-3; cdr3_aa: CAISPRGSSNQPQHF; cdr3_nt: TGTGCCATCAGCCCGAGGGGGAGTAGCAATCAGCCCCAGCATTTT
j_call: TRBJ2-1; cdr3_length: 17; d_call: TRBD2; clone_size: many; v_call: TRBV20-1; cdr3_aa: CSARLAGGPSSYNEQFF; cdr3_nt: TGCAGTGCTAGACTAGCGGGAGGCCCGAGCTCCTACAATGAGCAGTTCTTC
j_call: TRBJ2-5; cdr3_length: 14; d_call: NA; clone_size: NA; v_call: TRBV24-1; cdr3_aa: CATSDLSREETQYF; cdr3_nt: TGTGCCACCAGTGATTTGTCTCGGGAAGAGACCCAGTACTTC
j_call: TRBJ2-3; cdr3_length: 13; d_call: NA; clone_size: NA; v_call: TRBV7-8; cdr3_aa: CASIKGTTDTQYF; cdr3_nt: TGTGCCAGCATCAAGGGTACCACAGATACGCAGTATTTT
j_call: TRBJ1-6; cdr3_length: 14; d_call: NA; clone_size: many; v_call: TRBV20-1; cdr3_aa: CSARDLRGNSPLHF; cdr3_nt: TGCAGTGCTAGGGACCTACGAGGAAATTCACCCCTCCACTTT
j_call: TRBJ1-2; cdr3_length: 13; d_call: NA; clone_size: NA; v_call: TRBV5-4; cdr3_aa: CASTRDTPYGYTF; cdr3_nt: TGTGCCAGCACTCGGGACACACCATATGGCTACACCTTC
j_call: TRBJ1-5; cdr3_length: 12; d_call: NA; clone_size: NA; v_call: TRBV29-1; cdr3_aa: CSVGEDLQPQHF; cdr3_nt: TGCAGCGTTGGTGAGGATTTACAGCCCCAGCATTTT
j_call: TRBJ1-2; cdr3_length: 14; d_call: TRBD1; clone_size: NA; v_call: TRBV3-1; cdr3_aa: CASSQLQGADGYTF; cdr3_nt: TGTGCCAGCAGCCAGCTACAGGGGGCGGATGGCTACACCTTC
j_call: TRBJ2-1; cdr3_length: 14; d_call: TRBD2; clone_size: NA; v_call: TRBV29-1; cdr3_aa: CSVDVAGGPGEQFF; cdr3_nt: TGCAGCGTTGATGTAGCGGGAGGGCCGGGTGAGCAGTTCTTC
j_call: TRBJ2-5; cdr3_length: 13; d_call: NA; clone_size: NA; v_call: TRBV5-1; cdr3_aa: CASSVTAKETQYF; cdr3_nt: TGCGCCAGCAGCGTGACCGCGAAAGAGACCCAGTACTTC
j_call: TRBJ1-4; cdr3_length: 15; d_call: NA; clone_size: few; v_call: TRBV5-1; cdr3_aa: CASSLDGQNNEKLFF; cdr3_nt: TGCGCCAGCAGCTTGGACGGCCAGAATAATGAAAAACTGTTTTTT
j_call: TRBJ1-1; cdr3_length: 11; d_call: TRBD1; clone_size: few; v_call: TRBV12-5; cdr3_aa: CASGGQERAFF; cdr3_nt: TGTGCTAGTGGGGGACAGGAGAGAGCTTTCTTT
j_call: TRBJ2-3; cdr3_length: 15; d_call: NA; clone_size: NA; v_call: TRBV4-1; cdr3_aa: CASSQDRSGTDTQYF; cdr3_nt: TGCGCCAGCAGCCAAGATCGGTCCGGGACAGATACGCAGTATTTT
j_call: TRBJ2-3; cdr3_length: 14; d_call: TRBD2; clone_size: many; v_call: TRBV29-1; cdr3_aa: CSVRGREDTDTQYF; cdr3_nt: TGCAGCGTTCGGGGGAGGGAGGACACAGATACGCAGTATTTT
j_call: TRBJ2-2; cdr3_length: 16; d_call: TRBD2; clone_size: NA; v_call: TRBV5-1; cdr3_aa: CASSINSGSRTGELFF; cdr3_nt: TGCGCCAGCAGCATAAATAGCGGGAGCCGGACCGGGGAGCTGTTTTTT
j_call: TRBJ2-1; cdr3_length: 14; d_call: TRBD2; clone_size: NA; v_call: TRBV20-1; cdr3_aa: CSARLGAGVNEQFF; cdr3_nt: TGCAGTGCTAGACTCGGCGCGGGAGTCAATGAGCAGTTCTTC
j_call: TRBJ2-3; cdr3_length: 13; d_call: NA; clone_size: many; v_call: TRBV29-1; cdr3_aa: CSASPVLLDTQYF; cdr3_nt: TGCAGCGCATCACCGGTCTTATTGGATACGCAGTATTTT
j_call: TRBJ1-5; cdr3_length: 15; d_call: NA; clone_size: NA; v_call: TRBV20-1; cdr3_aa: CSARDPVGIGEPQHF; cdr3_nt: TGCAGTGCTAGAGATCCGGTCGGGATCGGAGAGCCCCAGCATTTT
j_call: TRBJ1-1; cdr3_length: 14; d_call: TRBD1; clone_size: few; v_call: TRBV29-1; cdr3_aa: CSVPTGGARDEAFF; cdr3_nt: TGCAGCGTTCCAACAGGGGGGGCCCGCGATGAAGCTTTCTTT
j_call: TRBJ1-2; cdr3_length: 12; d_call: NA; clone_size: few; v_call: TRBV25-1; cdr3_aa: CASSDTSRGYTF; cdr3_nt: TGTGCCAGCAGTGACACCTCTAGGGGCTACACCTTC
j_call: TRBJ2-6; cdr3_length: 14; d_call: NA; clone_size: NA; v_call: TRBV20-1; cdr3_aa: CSAPIPSGANVLTF; cdr3_nt: TGCAGTGCCCCGATACCGTCTGGGGCCAACGTCCTGACTTTC
j_call: TRBJ1-5; cdr3_length: 15; d_call: TRBD1; clone_size: few; v_call: TRBV15; cdr3_aa: CATSDRTGFNQPQHF; cdr3_nt: TGTGCCACCAGCGACCGGACAGGGTTCAATCAGCCCCAGCATTTT
j_call: TRBJ2-1; cdr3_length: 14; d_call: NA; clone_size: few; v_call: TRBV28; cdr3_aa: CASSPIRAYNEQFF; cdr3_nt: TGTGCCAGCAGTCCAATCCGGGCCTACAATGAGCAGTTCTTC
j_call: TRBJ2-1; cdr3_length: 16; d_call: TRBD2; clone_size: many; v_call: TRBV7-9; cdr3_aa: CASSLVGGRALNEQFF; cdr3_nt: TGTGCCAGCAGCTTAGTTGGCGGGAGGGCCCTGAATGAGCAGTTCTTC
j_call: TRBJ2-7; cdr3_length: 15; d_call: NA; clone_size: few; v_call: TRBV7-8; cdr3_aa: CASSSSGSGLEEQYF; cdr3_nt: TGTGCCAGCAGCTCCAGCGGGTCCGGTCTGGAGGAGCAGTACTTC
j_call: TRBJ2-5; cdr3_length: 15; d_call: NA; clone_size: few; v_call: TRBV20-1; cdr3_aa: CSARDYSASFETQYF; cdr3_nt: TGCAGTGCTAGAGATTATAGCGCTTCATTTGAGACCCAGTACTTC
j_call: TRBJ1-2; cdr3_length: 16; d_call: TRBD1; clone_size: NA; v_call: TRBV6-1; cdr3_aa: CASSETPGGNNYGYTF; cdr3_nt: TGTGCCAGCAGTGAAACTCCAGGGGGCAATAACTATGGCTACACCTTC
j_call: TRBJ2-1; cdr3_length: 14; d_call: TRBD2; clone_size: NA; v_call: TRBV20-1; cdr3_aa: CSATGTSGLYEQFF; cdr3_nt: TGCAGTGCGACCGGGACTAGCGGGTTGTATGAGCAGTTCTTC
j_call: TRBJ2-1; cdr3_length: 17; d_call: NA; clone_size: NA; v_call: TRBV4-1; cdr3_aa: CASSQEEETGRYNEQFF; cdr3_nt: TGCGCCAGCAGCCAAGAGGAGGAAACAGGCCGGTACAATGAGCAGTTCTTC
j_call: TRBJ1-5; cdr3_length: 15; d_call: NA; clone_size: many; v_call: TRBV27; cdr3_aa: CASSLSQRFNQPQHF; cdr3_nt: TGTGCCAGCAGTTTATCGCAACGATTTAATCAGCCCCAGCATTTT
j_call: TRBJ1-1; cdr3_length: 14; d_call: NA; clone_size: NA; v_call: TRBV6-4; cdr3_aa: CASSEGRGNTEAFF; cdr3_nt: TGTGCCAGCAGTGAAGGCAGGGGGAACACTGAAGCTTTCTTT
j_call: TRBJ1-1; cdr3_length: 16; d_call: NA; clone_size: few; v_call: TRBV20-1; cdr3_aa: CSASPARGAMNTEAFF; cdr3_nt: TGCAGTGCTAGCCCCGCAAGGGGGGCTATGAACACTGAAGCTTTCTTT
j_call: TRBJ2-1; cdr3_length: 16; d_call: TRBD2; clone_size: NA; v_call: TRBV10-3; cdr3_aa: CAISPDSGSSYNEQFF; cdr3_nt: TGTGCCATCAGTCCTGATAGCGGGAGCTCCTACAATGAGCAGTTCTTC
j_call: TRBJ2-1; cdr3_length: 17; d_call: NA; clone_size: NA; v_call: TRBV5-1; cdr3_aa: CASSSSRGAYPNNEQFF; cdr3_nt: TGCGCCAGCAGCTCCTCCCGGGGGGCCTACCCCAACAATGAGCAGTTCTTC
j_call: TRBJ2-1; cdr3_length: 14; d_call: TRBD1; clone_size: many; v_call: TRBV29-1; cdr3_aa: CSVYRGFSYNEQFF; cdr3_nt: TGCAGCGTTTACAGGGGTTTCTCCTACAATGAGCAGTTCTTC
j_call: TRBJ2-1; cdr3_length: 16; d_call: NA; clone_size: NA; v_call: TRBV6-5; cdr3_aa: CASSYRAGRSYNEQFF; cdr3_nt: TGTGCCAGCAGTTACAGGGCGGGACGATCCTACAATGAGCAGTTCTTC
j_call: TRBJ1-3; cdr3_length: 16; d_call: NA; clone_size: NA; v_call: TRBV10-3; cdr3_aa: CAISESRGGSGNTIYF; cdr3_nt: TGTGCCATCAGTGAGTCTAGGGGCGGCTCTGGAAACACCATATATTTT
j_call: TRBJ2-4; cdr3_length: 11; d_call: NA; clone_size: few; v_call: TRBV20-1; cdr3_aa: CSAPIGPLGYF; cdr3_nt: TGCAGTGCCCCCATCGGACCTCTGGGGTACTTC
j_call: TRBJ2-1; cdr3_length: 17; d_call: NA; clone_size: few; v_call: TRBV11-2; cdr3_aa: CASSRDGGGAGGDEQFF; cdr3_nt: TGTGCCAGCAGCCGTGACGGAGGAGGGGCAGGGGGGGATGAGCAGTTCTTC